This T cell receptor (beta chain) was documented in a study of OX40 agonist ivuxolimab in advanced cancers. At the level of the study: In this cohort, patients received ivuxolimab, an agonistic anti-OX40 (CD134) antibody.

Broader study findings: The average count of expanded clones was higher among CD8+ T cells than among CD4+. At 0.1 to 3.0 mg/kg and by week 6, clonal expansion occurred in CD4+ and CD8+ blood T cells.

About this clone: The target antigen is unknown.

Trimming shortened V by 0 bases and J by 7 bases, and 17 bases separated the two germline ends. The CDR3 is made up of 16 amino acids. Germline V lookup: CDR1 MNHEY, CDR2 SMNVEV (reference sequence). The assay was immunoSEQ multiplex PCR, and TCRdb's table has in-frame clones only and misses some. The sample yields approximately 39,000 clones, around 90% seen once. This material consisted of CD4+ or CD8+ T cells sorted from blood, taken in a trial of the OX40 agonist ivuxolimab. The TCR originated in an adult with an advanced solid tumor such as melanoma, head and neck, liver or kidney cancer. The chain uses TRBV27 and TRBJ2-3; D unclear. The CDR3: CASSLSKAKETHTQYF. DNA for the CDR3: TGTGCCAGCAGTTTATCGAAGGCGAAGGAAACACATACGCAGTATTTT.